The subject of this entry is one T cell receptor beta chain. V lost 5 bases, J lost 5 bases, and 3 bases stayed unmatched. The CDR3 extends over 13 amino acids. CDR1 SGHVS and CDR2 FNYEAQ come from the germline V gene. This specimen comes from a study of shared T cell receptors in the human thymus. Profiling relied on immunoSEQ multiplex PCR, and the TCRdb table lists in-frame clones only, not all of them. The sample lists about 660,000 clones, approximately 90% seen once, with around 0.01% in the top ten. This same sample was also part of a study on human thymus T cells. That work adds: Those donating were healthy Finnish infants in corrective surgery for congenital heart defects. Corrective cardiac operations yielded the resected thymus tissue.

The receptor comes from a boy younger than two with a congenital heart defect. Material for sequencing was thymocytes. The V call is TRBV7-6, the J call TRBJ2-1; the match to TRBD2 covers 7 bases. This CDR3 reads CASSERGHNEQFF. The CDR3 DNA follows: TGTGCCAGCAGCGAGCGGGGCCACAATGAGCAGTTCTTC.